A single sample is the source of the 18 T cell receptor beta chains below, sequenced in a study of beta chain features in type 1 diabetes. Every isolated RNA sample was fully reverse transcribed, so sequencing captured expressed TCRB transcripts. Sequencing was performed with immunoSEQ multiplex PCR; in TCRdb, only in-frame clones are kept and a portion is missing. Here the sample spans 400,000 to 600,000 clones, approximately 31% being singletons. Specimen: naive CD4+ T cells from blood. The receptors derive from a man younger than 35 in good health.

A few counts support this clone. The V gene is TRBV7-2, the J gene TRBJ2-6; perhaps TRBD2 as D (6 bases). Germline V gene lookup returns CDR1 SGHTA and CDR2 FQGNSA. The CDR3 is made up of 15 amino acids. The ends were cut back, 5 bases at V and 2 bases at J, with 10 bases in the middle. The CDR3 nucleotides read TGTGCCAGCAGCAGGAGGGTAACTGGGGCCAACGTCCTGACTTTC. It encodes CASSRRVTGANVLTF. Variable domain in full (rest from reference TRBV7-2 and TRBJ2-6): GAGVSQSPSNKVTEKGKDVELRCDPISGHTALYWYRQSLGQGLEFLIYFQGNSAPDKSGLPSDRFSAERTGGSVSTLTIQRTQQEDSAVYLCASSRRVTGANVLTFGAGSRLTVL.

This clone has more than one count but fewer than ten. V and J are TRBV6-6 and TRBJ1-4; TRBD1 is a possible D gene (6 bases). V was trimmed by 2 bases and J by 8 bases, leaving 9 bases between them. Germline CDR1 and CDR2: MNHNY and SVGAGI (reference sequence). CDR3 length: 13 residues. This CDR3 is CASSYRQGEKLFF. For the CDR3, the DNA is TGTGCCAGCAGTTACCGGCAGGGGGAAAAACTGTTTTTT.

CDR3 region: CASSLALGSNTEAFF. For the CDR3, the DNA is TGTGCCAGCAGCTTGGCCCTTGGCTCGAACACTGAAGCTTTCTTT. The chain has TRBV5-4 and TRBJ1-1, with no clear D. Looked up from germline, CDR1 is SGHNT and CDR2 is YYREEE (reference sequence). The CDR3 contains 15 residues. Trimming shortened V by 0 bases and J by 1 base, and 10 bases separated the two germline ends.

V gene TRBV18 combines with J gene TRBJ1-1; a possible D gene is TRBD1 (5 bases). CDR1 and CDR2 (germline): KGHSH, LQKENI. The V end lost 4 bases, the J end lost 0 bases, and 12 bases lay between the germline ends. The CDR3 is 15 residues long. The CDR3 DNA is TGTGCCAGCTCACTCGAACAGGTCTTGAACACTGAAGCTTTCTTT. This encodes CASSLEQVLNTEAFF.

The V call is TRBV5-4, the J call TRBJ2-1; no firm D call. CDR1 is SGHNT, CDR2 YYREEE, per germline (reference sequence). Trimming shortened V by 0 bases and J by 2 bases, and 9 bases separated the two germline ends. The length of the CDR3 is 15 residues. CDR3 protein: CASSLGRPTYNEQFF. The CDR3 DNA follows: TGTGCCAGCAGCTTGGGCAGGCCAACCTACAATGAGCAGTTCTTC.

This clone has only a few counts. The rearrangement links TRBV27 to TRBJ2-7, with 8 bases aligning to TRBD2. Germline loops: CDR1 MNHEY, CDR2 SMNVEV (reference sequence). There are 16 residues in the CDR3. V lost 3 bases and J lost 3; bases outside the gene matches: 10. The CDR3 loop is CASSFSPGGGYYEQYF. The CDR3 DNA reads TGTGCCAGCAGTTTTTCCCCGGGAGGGGGTTACTACGAGCAGTACTTC.

This chain uses TRBV5-1 with TRBJ2-1; TRBD1 might be the D (6 bases). V lost 4 bases, J lost 9 bases, and 17 bases lay in between. CDR3 size: 14 residues. Germline V CDR1 and CDR2: SGHRS, YFSETQ. CDR3 in DNA: TGCGCCAGCAGCCGTTCCGACAGGACGGTTGAGCAGTTCTTC. Amino acids: CASSRSDRTVEQFF.

Concerning this clone: Other DNA sequences in this specimen translate into the identical CDR3. V and J are TRBV5-1 and TRBJ2-7; possible D gene TRBD1, 6 bases. Germline V CDR1 and CDR2: SGHRS, YFSETQ. The germline V and J ends were trimmed by 0 bases and 2 bases, with 9 bases remaining between them. CDR3 size: 14 residues. The CDR3, as DNA: TGCGCCAGCAGCTTGGTTGGACAGACCTACGAGCAGTACTTC. Amino acids: CASSLVGQTYEQYF.

The chain carries TRBV19 and TRBJ2-3; no clear D gene. Germline V gives CDR1 LNHDA, CDR2 SQIVND (reference sequence). CDR3 length: 16 residues. V was cut by 3 bases and J by 0 bases, with 13 bases left in between. CDR3 sequence reads: CASSISTMGSTDTQYF. CDR3 sequence (DNA): TGTGCCAGTAGTATTTCGACGATGGGTAGCACAGATACGCAGTATTTT. Combining the CDR3 with reference TRBV19 and TRBJ2-3 gives the whole variable domain DGGITQSPKYLFRKEGQNVTLSCEQNLNHDAMYWYRQDPGQGLRLIYYSQIVNDFQKGDIAEGYSVSREKKESFPLTVTSAQKNPTAFYLCASSISTMGSTDTQYFGPGTRLTVL.

The table lists this clone with a count of one. This chain connects TRBV11-1 to TRBJ2-7, with unresolved D. Trimming took off 0 bases at V and 1 base at J, with 4 bases between the two ends. This CDR3 is 13 amino acids long. In germline, CDR1 is SGHAT, CDR2 FQDESV (reference sequence). DNA of the CDR3: TGTGCCAGCAGCTTAGCAGCTTCCTACGAGCAGTACTTC. Protein sequence: CASSLAASYEQYF.

This chain uses TRBV5-4 with TRBJ1-1, with D unresolved. Looked up from germline, CDR1 is SGHNT and CDR2 is YYREEE (reference sequence). V was cut by 3 bases and J by 5 bases, with 11 bases left in between. This CDR3 has 13 residues. CDR3 sequence reads: CASSSPGGTEAFF. DNA of the CDR3: TGTGCCAGCAGCTCCCCAGGAGGGACTGAAGCTTTCTTT.

J is TRBJ2-5 and V is TRBV9; D assignment may be TRBD1 or TRBD2 (5 bases each). Germline V gene lookup returns CDR1 SGDLS and CDR2 YYNGEE. The CDR3 runs 13 residues. V lost 3 bases, J lost 5 bases, and 11 bases lay in between. The CDR3 is CASSGQWRETQYF. CDR3 bases: TGTGCCAGCAGCGGACAGTGGAGGGAGACCCAGTACTTC.

The chain carries TRBV7-8 and TRBJ1-4, with D uncertain. The germline V and J ends were trimmed by 5 bases and 0 bases, with 16 bases remaining between them. The CDR3 runs to 17 residues. Per germline, CDR1 SGHVS and CDR2 FQNEAQ. The DNA of the CDR3 is TGTGCCAGCAGCACCGGGGAAGGCTCTGCAACTAATGAAAAACTGTTTTTT. Amino acid sequence: CASSTGEGSATNEKLFF.

This clone was found a few times. The V gene is TRBV5-4, the J gene TRBJ1-1, with unresolved D. The CDR3 loop spans 15 amino acids. Trimming stripped 4 bases from V and 1 base from J, with 14 bases between. Germline CDR1 is SGHNT and CDR2 is YYREEE (reference sequence). CDR3 in amino acids: CASSVGGETNTEAFF. As DNA, the CDR3 is TGTGCCAGCAGCGTGGGAGGCGAGACGAACACTGAAGCTTTCTTT.

The rearrangement uses TRBV30 and TRBJ1-2; D unresolved. This CDR3 contains 13 residues. Germline values: CDR1 GTSNPN, CDR2 SVGIG (reference sequence). With 3 bases removed from V and 4 bases from J, the gap between germline ends came to 12 bases. CDR3 region: CAWSAQTRYGYTF. In nucleotides, the CDR3 is TGTGCCTGGAGCGCCCAGACACGCTATGGCTACACCTTC.

The chain couples TRBV7-3 to TRBJ2-5; D gene uncertain. CDR3 length: 13 amino acids. V was trimmed by 2 bases and J by 2 bases, leaving 6 bases between them. Germline assignment: CDR1 SGHTA and CDR2 FQGTGA. As DNA, the CDR3 is TGTGCCAGCAGCTTATTGGGACAAGAGACCCAGTACTTC. Its protein is CASSLLGQETQYF.

The chain is built from TRBV5-1 and TRBJ2-3; D remains unclear. Trimming cost V 0 bases and J 2 bases, with 4 bases left between them. CDR1 is SGHRS and CDR2 is YFSETQ in the germline V gene. CDR3 length equals 13 residues. The CDR3 nucleotides read TGCGCCAGCAGCTTGGATCCCACAGATACGCAGTATTTT. Protein product: CASSLDPTDTQYF. Full variable domain (rest looked up from reference TRBV5-1 and TRBJ2-3): KAGVTQTPRYLIKTRGQQVTLSCSPISGHRSVSWYQQTPGQGLQFLFEYFSETQRNKGNFPGRFSGRQFSNSRSEMNVSTLELGDSALYLCASSLDPTDTQYFGPGTRLTVL.

This clone was detected a few times. The chain is built from TRBV7-2 and TRBJ1-1; D remains unclear. Per the germline V gene, CDR1 is SGHTA and CDR2 is FQGNSA. V was cut by 5 bases and J by 0 bases, with 7 bases left in between. This CDR3 contains 13 residues. CDR3 sequence: CASSPQMNTEAFF. As DNA, the CDR3 is TGTGCCAGCAGCCCACAGATGAACACTGAAGCTTTCTTT.